The rows below give T cell receptor beta chains drawn from one sample of a study of graft-versus-host responses after intestinal transplantation. The protocol was immunoSEQ multiplex PCR, while the TCRdb copy is restricted to in-frame clones and leaves out a portion. The profile shows tens of thousands of clones, around 93% of them singletons. Antigens of these TCRs are unknown. Sequencing used unstimulated CD4+ T cells sorted from spleen or lymph node cells, obtained before transplant. All receptors come from a human donor who was the organ donor for an intestinal transplant. Both conserved end residues are part of each CDR3. D genes are given only for firm matches. The size of a clone is reported for some rows only, either as once, few or many, or as a class for expanded clones.

size: .
D: TRBD1
V: TRBV19
J: TRBJ2-2
DNA: TGTGCCAGTAGTATTAGACAGGGTATTAACACCGGGGAGCTGTTTTTT
CDR3: CASSIRQGINTGELFF

size: .
D: .
V: TRBV6-6
J: TRBJ1-4
DNA: TGTGCCAGCAGTTTGGCAGACAGACCAGAAAAACTGTTTTTT
CDR3: CASSLADRPEKLFF

size: .
D: .
V: TRBV5-4
J: TRBJ2-7
DNA: TGTGCCAGCAGCTTGGCGGGCGGGGTCTCCTACGAGCAGTACTTC
CDR3: CASSLAGGVSYEQYF

size: once
D: .
V: TRBV5-6
J: TRBJ1-2
DNA: TGTGCCAGCGGAATGGCAGGGGCAGGTGGCTACACCTTC
CDR3: CASGMAGAGGYTF

size: .
D: TRBD1
V: TRBV7-9
J: TRBJ2-5
DNA: TGTGCCAGCAGCTACGGACAGGGTGAGACCCAGTACTTC
CDR3: CASSYGQGETQYF

size: .
D: TRBD2
V: TRBV28
J: TRBJ2-7
DNA: TGTGCCAGCAGTTTATCCTCGCGTCTAGGTAGCGGGGGGGGGCCCTACGAGCAGTACTTC
CDR3: CASSLSSRLGSGGGPYEQYF

size: .
D: .
V: TRBV7-2
J: TRBJ1-5
DNA: TGTGCCAGCAGCTTAGAGTTCAGTCAGCCCCAGCATTTT
CDR3: CASSLEFSQPQHF

size: once
D: .
V: TRBV19
J: TRBJ1-5
DNA: TGTGCCAGTAGTATATCACAGGAAGGTCAGCCCCAGCATTTT
CDR3: CASSISQEGQPQHF

size: .
D: .
V: TRBV6-6
J: TRBJ2-2
DNA: TGTGCCAGCAGTTATTCACTCACCGGGGAGCTGTTTTTT
CDR3: CASSYSLTGELFF

size: .
D: .
V: TRBV23-1
J: TRBJ1-2
DNA: TGCGCCAGCAGTCATTTTGTGGGCGACGGGATGTACTATGGCTACACCTTC
CDR3: CASSHFVGDGMYYGYTF

size: .
D: .
V: TRBV6-1
J: TRBJ1-1
DNA: TGTGCCAGCAGTCTCTACCGGAACACTGAAGCTTTCTTT
CDR3: CASSLYRNTEAFF

size: .
D: .
V: TRBV20-1
J: TRBJ2-7
DNA: TGCAGTGTGCAGGGGCTCGACGAGCAGTACTTC
CDR3: CSVQGLDEQYF

size: .
D: TRBD1
V: TRBV6-5
J: TRBJ1-1
DNA: TGTGCCAGCAGAAAACAGGGGCTGATCACTGAAGCTTTCTTT
CDR3: CASRKQGLITEAFF

size: .
D: TRBD1
V: TRBV6-5
J: TRBJ2-7
DNA: TGTGCCAGCAGGGGACAGGGGGCGTTATCCGAGCAGTACTTC
CDR3: CASRGQGALSEQYF

size: .
D: TRBD2
V: TRBV19
J: TRBJ2-1
DNA: TGTGCCAGTAGTACCGGGACTAGCCCCTTCAATGAGCAGTTCTTC
CDR3: CASSTGTSPFNEQFF

size: .
D: .
V: TRBV25-1
J: TRBJ2-7
DNA: TGTGCCAGCGCCCGGGGGCAGTCCTACGAGCAGTACTTC
CDR3: CASARGQSYEQYF

size: .
D: TRBD2
V: TRBV19
J: TRBJ2-6
DNA: TGTGCCAGTCAGAAGGCCGGGGGGTCTGGGGCCAACGTCCTGACTTTC
CDR3: CASQKAGGSGANVLTF

size: .
D: .
V: TRBV13
J: TRBJ1-1
DNA: TGTGCCAGCAGCTCCTCTAGGGATAACACTGAAGCTTTCTTT
CDR3: CASSSSRDNTEAFF

size: .
D: .
V: TRBV4-1
J: TRBJ2-3
DNA: TGCGCCAGCAGCCAAGCGTCTGATACGCAGTATTTT
CDR3: CASSQASDTQYF

size: .
D: .
V: TRBV9
J: TRBJ1-3
DNA: TGTGCCAGCAGCGTACGACACTCTGGAAACACCATATATTTT
CDR3: CASSVRHSGNTIYF

size: once
D: .
V: TRBV5-1
J: TRBJ1-5
DNA: TGCGCCAGCAGCTTGGCCAGCAATCAGCCCCAGCATTTT
CDR3: CASSLASNQPQHF

size: .
D: TRBD2
V: TRBV7-9
J: TRBJ2-3
DNA: TGTGCCAGCAGCTTAGAGTACGTTAGCGGGGGGGCTAGAGATACGCAGTATTTT
CDR3: CASSLEYVSGGARDTQYF

size: .
D: .
V: TRBV6-5
J: TRBJ2-7
DNA: TGTGCCAGCAGTGAGCCGAGACTAACCTACGAGCAGTACTTC
CDR3: CASSEPRLTYEQYF

size: .
D: .
V: TRBV19
J: TRBJ1-4
DNA: TGTGCCAGTAATCCCGGGAGGGGAGCAACTAATGAAAAACTGTTTTTT
CDR3: CASNPGRGATNEKLFF

size: .
D: TRBD2
V: TRBV7-9
J: TRBJ2-1
DNA: TGTGCCAGCAGCTTGCGGACTAGCGAGTACAATGAGCAGTTCTTC
CDR3: CASSLRTSEYNEQFF

size: .
D: TRBD1
V: TRBV9
J: TRBJ2-7
DNA: TGTGCCAGCAGCCCCTGGGACAGGGGGCTCGAGCAGTACTTC
CDR3: CASSPWDRGLEQYF

size: few
D: .
V: TRBV7-2
J: TRBJ1-1
DNA: TGTGCCAGCAGCTTATTGGGGAACACTGAAGCTTTCTTT
CDR3: CASSLLGNTEAFF

size: .
D: .
V: TRBV30
J: TRBJ1-2
DNA: TGTGCCTGGACTATGGTCAGGGTTGGCTACACCTTC
CDR3: CAWTMVRVGYTF

size: once
D: TRBD1
V: TRBV7-9
J: TRBJ1-1
DNA: TGTGCCAGCAGCTCGGCGACAGGGGGCAACACTGAAGCTTTCTTT
CDR3: CASSSATGGNTEAFF

size: .
D: TRBD1
V: TRBV12-5
J: TRBJ1-1
DNA: TGTGCTAGTGGTACAGGGGTGGTCACTGAAGCTTTCTTT
CDR3: CASGTGVVTEAFF

size: .
D: TRBD2
V: TRBV6-5
J: TRBJ2-5
DNA: TGTGCCAGCAGTTACACATTACCAGCGGGGCAGGAGACCCAGTACTTC
CDR3: CASSYTLPAGQETQYF

size: .
D: TRBD1
V: TRBV19
J: TRBJ1-5
DNA: TGTGCCAGTAGTATAGGGACAGGGATGCCCAATCAGCCCCAGCATTTT
CDR3: CASSIGTGMPNQPQHF

size: .
D: TRBD2
V: TRBV5-4
J: TRBJ2-3
DNA: TGTGCCAGCGGCCTAATAGCGGGGGGCACAGATACGCAGTATTTT
CDR3: CASGLIAGGTDTQYF

size: .
D: .
V: TRBV13
J: TRBJ2-2
DNA: TGTGCCAGCAGCCCGGGGTTCGGGGAGCTGTTTTTT
CDR3: CASSPGFGELFF

size: .
D: .
V: TRBV6-5
J: TRBJ1-6
DNA: TGTGCCAGCAGTGAACGTCGGCCTAATTCACCCCTCCACTTT
CDR3: CASSERRPNSPLHF

size: .
D: TRBD2
V: TRBV4-1
J: TRBJ2-1
DNA: TGCGCCAGCAGCCGTAGACTCGCTAGCGGGGGGTTAAGCTCCTACAATGAGCAGTTCTTC
CDR3: CASSRRLASGGLSSYNEQFF

size: .
D: TRBD2
V: TRBV10-3
J: TRBJ2-5
DNA: TGTGCCATCAGTGAGACCGGGACTAGCGGGGGCCAAGAGACCCAGTACTTC
CDR3: CAISETGTSGGQETQYF

size: .
D: .
V: TRBV9
J: TRBJ2-5
DNA: TGTGCCAGCAGCGTAGAAGATGGGTACCAAGAGACCCAGTACTTC
CDR3: CASSVEDGYQETQYF

size: .
D: .
V: TRBV18
J: TRBJ2-1
DNA: TGTGCCAGCACCGGAATTCTGCAGAATGAGCAGTTCTTC
CDR3: CASTGILQNEQFF

size: .
D: .
V: TRBV5-1
J: TRBJ2-7
DNA: TGCGCCAGCAGCCTGGTGGGTAGTGGAGCCTACGAGCAGTACTTC
CDR3: CASSLVGSGAYEQYF

size: .
D: TRBD2
V: TRBV11-2
J: TRBJ2-1
DNA: TGTGCCAGCAGCAAGACTAGCGGGGGGTACAATGAGCAGTTCTTC
CDR3: CASSKTSGGYNEQFF